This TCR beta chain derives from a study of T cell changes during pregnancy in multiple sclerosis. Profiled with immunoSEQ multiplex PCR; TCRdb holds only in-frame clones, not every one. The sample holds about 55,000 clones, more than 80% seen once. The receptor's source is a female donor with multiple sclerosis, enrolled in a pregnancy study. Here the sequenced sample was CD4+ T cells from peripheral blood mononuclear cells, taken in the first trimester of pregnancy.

CDR3 amino acids: CASSPAGHSGNTIYF. The CDR3 coding sequence is TGTGCCAGCAGCCCCGCGGGTCACTCTGGAAACACCATATATTTT. J is TRBJ1-3 and V is TRBV11-2; D ambiguous. The CDR3 has 15 amino acids. Looked up from germline, CDR1 is SGHAT and CDR2 is FQNNGV. The V and J ends lost 5 bases and 0 bases respectively, with 11 bases between them.